This T cell receptor (beta chain) emerged from a study of T cells in Graves' hyperthyroidism and ophthalmopathy (dated by TCRdb to about 2019). Looking at the study overall: Peripheral blood was sampled at the time of initial diagnosis, prior to any treatment. To identify TCR V-J signatures that set the groups apart, the researchers used a discovery cohort of 100 or so patients, made up of around 42 with Graves' ophthalmopathy and 57 with stable Graves' hyperthyroidism. Whether ophthalmopathy could be predicted prospectively was tested in an independent validation cohort made up of roughly 19 hyperthyroidism patients plus 17 patients who later progressed to ophthalmopathy. The approximately 97 discovery patients were randomly divided into training and test sets at a 7:3 ratio. In about 6 Graves' hyperthyroidism patients, the study also compared T-cell repertoires from thyroid tissue with T-cell repertoires from blood. After blood sampling, hyperthyroidism patients were treated with methimazole at a starting dose of 30 mg daily, and ophthalmopathy patients were treated with high-dose intravenous methylprednisolone. TCR Vbeta CDR3 sequencing of 130 to 150 peripheral blood samples (roughly 41 ophthalmopathy, 75 or so hyperthyroidism and roughly 17 progressor patients) is reported in the paper. Results the study describes overall, beyond this receptor: Blood samples also contained most of the expanded thyroid clonotypes (frequency above 0.001), which suggests that blood repertoires may reflect thyroid immune responses. A 13 V-J signature model separated ophthalmopathy from stable hyperthyroidism, with approximately 87% sensitivity and approximately 81% specificity in cross-validation and 80%/75% in testing. In validation, progression to ophthalmopathy was predicted by the model with 70.59% sensitivity and 72.22% specificity, a median of approximately 6.5 months before onset. No statistical method was used to fix the sample size in advance, and group allocation was not hidden from the investigators.

Ophthalmopathy patients had moderately to severely active disease, with a Clinical Activity Score of 3 or more, a NOSPECS grade of 4 or more, and a disease duration of less than 3 months. Any patient with an uncontrolled infection, another autoimmune disease, pregnancy or lactation was excluded. Clinical symptoms, serum thyroxine and TRAb, thyroid ultrasound, and orbital computed tomography formed the basis for the diagnoses. Ficoll-Paque density gradient centrifugation was used to isolate PBMCs from 8.5 to 10 ml of fresh peripheral blood. Total RNA was extracted with Trizol reagent, and quality was checked on an Agilent 2100 Bioanalyzer. Between the V and J ends, shortened by 8 bases and 6 bases respectively, the junction contains 10 bases. The CDR3 starts with the cysteine, ends with the phenylalanine, and has 12 residues. The sequence is cut down to CDR3 DNA, 36 bases in frame from base 1. The germline V gene (reference sequence) provides CDR1 MNHEY and CDR2 SMNVEV.

This clonotype was counted a few times. Its antigen target is currently unknown. It has no much larger one-base neighbor in the sample; base qualities were not kept. The TCR beta CDR3 regions were amplified from the RNA transcripts. The TCR CDR3 was subjected to a first round of RT-PCR using the HTBI primer set and the Qiagen OneStep RT-PCR kit. A second multiplex PCR round built the libraries, followed by size selection and purification. Libraries were sequenced paired-end with 100 bp reads on an Illumina HiSeq2000. The source study handled its data this way. SOAPnuke was used to process the raw data, throwing out any read that contained adapters or uncalled bases, had a mean Phred below 15, or lacked an exact constant-primer or identifier match. COPE v1.2.5 was used to merge the high-quality paired reads, and each unique nucleotide sequence was defined as a clonotype. MiTCR v1.1 was used to align the clonotypes against IMGT TRBV, TRBD and TRBJ reference segments. Only V-J combinations with frequency above 0.0001, covering 99% to 99.2% of repertoires, were analysed. A TCS score was defined as the ratio of F50 (clonal expansion) to E x V (chaos), with BLOSUM62-based TCRdist applied between CDR3 peptides within each V-J. Welch's t-statistics and random forest reduced around 520 V-J features to 10 to 15, which were used in a naive Bayes classifier (R e1071). TCRdb applied fastp at Q25 and MiXCR to the public reads, then kept only in-frame beta chains. When rows share a CDR3 protein, they turn into one entry using the most common DNA and genes. TCRdb, not the authors, supplied the V and J calls. In all, the sample holds 640,000 or so distinct CDR3 sequences, and 12% to 15% of those were seen once. Jointly, the top ten make up over 6% of the sample.

This TCR came from a woman aged 18 to 35 with Graves' ophthalmopathy. Sequenced material: blood. The V and J segments used are TRBV27 and TRBJ2-2; a tentative D match to TRBD1 spans 6 bases. The base sequence is TGTGCCAGCGGAAAGGGGGCCGGGGAGCTGTTTTTT. It translates as CASGKGAGELFF.